One and the same sample provided the 27 T cell receptor beta chains below, sequenced in a study of regulatory T cells in long-lasting Graves disease. Arm-PCR of CDR3 regions and iRepertoire HTBI primers were used to build TCR beta libraries. Each CDR3 protein is one row after TCRdb ran MiXCR on the multiplex PCR reads. The data show around 500,000 distinct CDR3 sequences, roughly 16% seen once. As for time point: newly diagnosed GD, antithyroid drugs for less than 3 months. Isolated PBMC RNA provided the starting material for the TCR library. The sample was also reused in another study, on T cells in Graves' hyperthyroidism and ophthalmopathy.

This sample comprised peripheral blood mononuclear cells (PBMCs), obtained at new diagnosis, from a patient treated with antithyroid drugs. The receptors stem from a woman between 40 and 65 years old with Graves disease.

The sample holds a few counts of this clonotype. This chain links TRBV4-1 with TRBJ1-1; D gene unclear. The CDR3 consists of 14 residues. The germline V gene encodes CDR1 MGHRA and CDR2 YSYEKL. The germline V and J ends were trimmed by 5 bases and 5 bases, with 15 bases remaining between them. The CDR3 protein is CASSLRLGETEAFF. The CDR3 coding sequence is TGCGCCAGCAGCTTAAGATTGGGAGAAACTGAAGCTTTCTTT.

This clonotype has at least ten counts. The chain is built from TRBV6-5 and TRBJ1-3; 10 nucleotides agree with TRBD1. CDR1 is MNHEY and CDR2 is SVGAGI in the germline V gene. V dropped 2 bases and J dropped 2; count of bases not matched to a gene: 0. This CDR3 has 15 amino acids. The CDR3 reads CASSYGTGAGNTIYF. CDR3 sequence (DNA): TGTGCCAGCAGTTACGGGACAGGGGCTGGAAACACCATATATTTT.

This clonotype was picked up a small number of times. In DNA, the CDR3 is TGTGCCAGCAGTTACAAGAGGCGGGAAGGCTACACCTTC. Translated, it gives CASSYKRREGYTF. The rearrangement uses TRBV6-2 or TRBV6-3 and TRBJ1-2; D unclear. The germline V and J ends were trimmed by 2 bases and 8 bases, with 12 bases remaining between them. The CDR3 is 13 residues long. Looked up from germline, CDR1 is MNHEY and CDR2 is SVGEGT.

This clonotype showed up many times. The chain uses TRBV11-2 and TRBJ2-2; 8 bases map to TRBD1. Germline loops: CDR1 SGHAT, CDR2 FQNNGV. The CDR3 consists of 15 residues. With V trimmed by 3 bases and J by 8 bases, 8 bases remained unmatched. CDR3 residues: CASSFLDRVKGELFF. CDR3 DNA sequence: TGTGCCAGCAGCTTCCTGGACAGGGTTAAGGGGGAGCTGTTTTTT.

V gene TRBV19 combines with J gene TRBJ2-7; D is undetermined. V shed 5 bases and J shed 1 base, with 9 bases lying between them. CDR3 length: 13 residues. CDR1 is LNHDA, CDR2 SQIVND, per germline (reference sequence). The DNA of the CDR3 is TGTGCCAGTAGTGGGCGGCTTTCCTACGAGCAGTACTTC. Translating gives CASSGRLSYEQYF.

The chain carries TRBV20-1 and TRBJ1-4; D is uncertain. Germline V gene sequence: CDR1 DFQATT, CDR2 SNEGSKA (reference sequence). This CDR3 is built from 14 residues. The germline V and J ends were trimmed by 0 bases and 4 bases, with 9 bases remaining between them. The CDR3 reads CSARDPADNEKLFF. CDR3 sequence (DNA): TGCAGTGCTAGAGATCCGGCAGATAATGAAAAACTGTTTTTT.

This clonotype was seen at least ten times. This chain joins TRBV12-5 and TRBJ1-2; 7 bases are shared with TRBD1. Germline V gives CDR1 LGHNT, CDR2 FRNRAP. The CDR3 runs 16 residues. Trimming removed 9 bases from V and 0 bases from J; junction bases left unmatched: 13. The CDR3 protein is CARENLDRRANYGYTF. The CDR3 DNA reads TGTGCTAGAGAAAACCTGGACAGGCGCGCTAACTATGGCTACACCTTC.

This clonotype was counted ten times or more. The J gene is TRBJ2-3, the V gene TRBV11-2; the match to TRBD2 covers 7 bases. There are 17 residues in the CDR3. Germline trimming cut 5 bases from V and 2 bases from J; bases unmatched to any gene: 13. CDR1 SGHAT and CDR2 FQNNGV come from the germline V gene. In DNA, the CDR3 is TGTGCCAGCAGCCCCGGGCTCTTGCGGGGGACCACAGATACGCAGTATTTT. Its protein is CASSPGLLRGTTDTQYF.

Note on this clonotype: The junction departs from the called germline gene at one end, perhaps through a read error. This chain joins TRBV19 and TRBJ2-7; TRBD2 is a possible D gene (5 bases). The CDR3 runs 13 residues. CDR1 is LNHDA and CDR2 is SQIVND in the germline V gene (reference sequence). The CDR3 sequence is CASSIAIHYEQYF. CDR3 coding DNA: TGTGCCAGTAGCATAGCGATCCACTACGAGCAGTACTTC.

This clonotype was counted at least ten times. J is TRBJ2-1 and V is TRBV2; maybe TRBD1 (5 bases). V lost 9 bases to trimming and J lost 12 bases, with 24 bases between them. CDR1 and CDR2 (germline): SNHLY, FYNNEI. This CDR3 has 14 residues. This CDR3 reads CARRVASQGTLQFF. CDR3 coding DNA: TGTGCCAGGCGCGTGGCGTCTCAGGGAACTCTGCAGTTCTTC.

As concerns this clonotype: This may be a read error, as it is one base from a much larger clone. The J gene is TRBJ1-4, the V gene TRBV3-1, with 9 positions matching TRBD1. Germline V gene lookup returns CDR1 LGHDT and CDR2 YNNKEL (reference sequence). The CDR3 is made up of 18 amino acids. The CDR3 nucleotides are TGTGCCGGCAGCCGAAGCTGGGGACAGGGCGCTACCGTGGAAAAACTGTTTTTT. This sequence encodes CAGSRSWGQGATVEKLFF.

As concerns this clonotype: Its ends do not fully match the called genes, so a read error is possible. The chain uses TRBV12-3 or TRBV12-4 and TRBJ2-1, with a weak D call TRBD1 (5 bases). The CDR3 extends over 12 amino acids. CDR3 bases: TGTGCCAGCAGTTTAGCGGGGCGACCTCAGGTCTTC. The encoded protein is CASSLAGRPQVF.

This chain connects TRBV19 to TRBJ2-7; 10 bases align to TRBD1. The CDR3 covers 16 residues. Per the germline V gene, CDR1 is LNHDA and CDR2 is SQIVND (reference sequence). Unmatched junction bases numbered 10, after V lost 4 bases and J lost 4 bases. CDR3 sequence (DNA): TGTGCCAGTAGTAGCCCTCCGACAGGGGGCTCTTACGAGCAGTACTTC. The encoded protein is CASSSPPTGGSYEQYF.

This clonotype has just a few counts. The gene calls are TRBV12-3 or TRBV12-4 and TRBJ2-3; TRBD2 might be the D (6 bases). This CDR3 region has 17 residues. V lost 0 bases, J lost 0 bases, and 13 bases lay in between. Here the CDR3 reads CASSLAILGGSTDTQYF. The CDR3 coding sequence is TGTGCCAGCAGTTTAGCGATCCTGGGGGGTAGCACAGATACGCAGTATTTT.

V is TRBV20-1 and J is TRBJ1-2; TRBD1 agrees at 9 bases. Per the germline V gene, CDR1 is DFQATT and CDR2 is SNEGSKA (reference sequence). Losses at the gene ends were 4 bases for V and 5 bases for J; bases not matched to a gene: 8. This CDR3 has 14 amino acids. CDR3 in amino acids: CSAKEDRGWYGYTF. DNA for the CDR3: TGCAGTGCTAAAGAAGACAGGGGGTGGTATGGCTACACCTTC.

This clonotype was seen repeatedly, ten times or more. The genes are TRBV18 and TRBJ2-3; D call uncertain. Germline loops: CDR1 KGHSH, CDR2 LQKENI. The CDR3 extends over 19 amino acids. V dropped 4 bases and J dropped 3 bases, with 26 bases sitting between them. CDR3 in amino acids: CASSRPITFSMGPTDTQYF. The CDR3 DNA follows: TGTGCCAGCTCACGCCCAATCACCTTTAGCATGGGCCCGACAGATACGCAGTATTTT.

Points on this clonotype: At one of its ends the junction is not consistent with the germline gene, which may arise from a read error. The CDR3 DNA sequence: TGCCGTGCTCCTCGCATAACTGAAGCTTTCTTT. Its protein is CRAPRITEAFF. The chain is built from TRBV20-1 and TRBJ1-1, with D unclear. Germline CDR1 and CDR2: DFQATT and SNEGSKA (reference sequence). CDR3 length: 11 residues.

This clonotype has ten or more counts. The chain employs TRBV18 and TRBJ1-5; D gene unclear. V lost 8 bases and J 5 bases, leaving 13 bases between the germline ends. CDR1 is KGHSH and CDR2 is LQKENI in the germline V gene. CDR3 size: 13 residues. Here the CDR3 reads CASSEGLDQPQHF. CDR3 nucleotide sequence: TGTGCCAGCAGCGAAGGGCTGGATCAGCCCCAGCATTTT.

This clonotype was picked up many times. The rearrangement joins TRBV27 to TRBJ1-5; 8 bases agree with TRBD1. This CDR3 spans 15 amino acids. Germline V gives CDR1 MNHEY, CDR2 SMNVEV (reference sequence). The trim removed 8 bases at V and 3 bases at J, leaving 9 bases unmatched. CDR3 sequence: CASQSDRVSNQPQHF. CDR3 nucleotides: TGTGCCAGCCAGTCGGACAGGGTATCCAATCAGCCCCAGCATTTT.

A word on this clonotype: This may stem from a read error, because a much larger clone lies one nucleotide away. No conserved phenylalanine or tryptophan ends this CDR3, so it is likely a read error. V usage is TRBV18 and J usage is TRBJ1-2, with 8 bases fitting TRBD1. Germline-derived CDR1 and CDR2 are KGHSH and LQKENI. CDR3 size: 15 residues. Trimming took 2 bases from V and 7 from J; bases not matched to a gene: 9. The CDR3 DNA reads as TGTGCCAGCTCACCAGAGGAGACAGGGGCGTTTGGCTACACCTTG. This translates into CASSPEETGAFGYTL.

This clonotype has at least ten counts. V usage is TRBV3-1 and J usage is TRBJ2-7; D not certain. The CDR3 is 11 residues long. V lost 1 base and J 2 bases, leaving 0 bases between the germline ends. Germline loops: CDR1 LGHDT, CDR2 YNNKEL (reference sequence). CDR3 in DNA: TGTGCCAGCAGCCAAGCCTACGAGCAGTACTTC. Its translation is CASSQAYEQYF.

This clonotype was counted ten times or more. V gene TRBV5-1 combines with J gene TRBJ2-5, with 9 bases that match TRBD1. The V and J ends lost 4 bases and 3 bases, in that order; junction bases with no gene match: 4. Looked up from germline, CDR1 is SGHRS and CDR2 is YFSETQ. The CDR3 is 14 residues long. CDR3 loop: CASSTGQGKETQYF. The CDR3 bases are TGCGCCAGCAGCACCGGACAGGGGAAAGAGACCCAGTACTTC.

Concerning this clonotype itself: A single base separates this from a much larger clone, so it may be a read error. The V gene is TRBV3-1, the J gene TRBJ2-3, with 9 bases fitting TRBD2. Germline values: CDR1 LGHDT, CDR2 YNNKEL (reference sequence). The CDR3 runs 14 residues. This CDR3 reads CASRSRGGADAQYF. The CDR3 nucleotides are TGTGCCAGCAGATCTCGCGGGGGGGCAGATGCGCAGTATTTT.

This chain joins TRBV4-1 and TRBJ1-5; TRBD1 might be the D (6 bases). Trimming stripped 3 bases from V and 0 bases from J, with 9 bases between. The CDR3 runs to 15 residues. The germline V gene encodes CDR1 MGHRA and CDR2 YSYEKL. CDR3 nucleotide sequence: TGCGCCAGCAGCCACGGGGGCAATAGCAATCAGCCCCAGCATTTT. Amino acids: CASSHGGNSNQPQHF.

This clonotype was recorded at least ten times. The chain has TRBV12-3 or TRBV12-4 and TRBJ1-2, with D uncertain. The CDR3 is 14 amino acids. Deletions cut 5 bases from V and 4 bases from J, with 14 bases between. CDR3 in DNA: TGTGCCAGCAGTCGTGAGCGCCGGGCCTATGGCTACACCTTC. Translation gives CASSRERRAYGYTF.

The chain has TRBV6-1 and TRBJ2-2, with D perhaps TRBD1 or TRBD2 (6 bases each). Trimming pared 6 bases from V and 4 bases from J, leaving 18 bases between. The CDR3 runs to 16 residues. Germline CDR1 MNHNS, CDR2 SASEGT. The CDR3 nucleotides are TGTGCCAGCAGCCAAGGCCGGGGGCGGGTCACCGGGGAGCTGTTTTTT. As protein: CASSQGRGRVTGELFF.

This clonotype came up many times. At one end the junction does not follow the germline gene, possibly because of a read error. This sequence joins TRBV18 and TRBJ2-7; D unresolved. CDR1 and CDR2 (germline): KGHSH, LQKENI. This CDR3 spans 13 amino acids. The CDR3 DNA reads as TGCGCCAGCTCACCCGAGGTTTATCGCGAGCAGTACTTC. Its translation is CASSPEVYREQYF.